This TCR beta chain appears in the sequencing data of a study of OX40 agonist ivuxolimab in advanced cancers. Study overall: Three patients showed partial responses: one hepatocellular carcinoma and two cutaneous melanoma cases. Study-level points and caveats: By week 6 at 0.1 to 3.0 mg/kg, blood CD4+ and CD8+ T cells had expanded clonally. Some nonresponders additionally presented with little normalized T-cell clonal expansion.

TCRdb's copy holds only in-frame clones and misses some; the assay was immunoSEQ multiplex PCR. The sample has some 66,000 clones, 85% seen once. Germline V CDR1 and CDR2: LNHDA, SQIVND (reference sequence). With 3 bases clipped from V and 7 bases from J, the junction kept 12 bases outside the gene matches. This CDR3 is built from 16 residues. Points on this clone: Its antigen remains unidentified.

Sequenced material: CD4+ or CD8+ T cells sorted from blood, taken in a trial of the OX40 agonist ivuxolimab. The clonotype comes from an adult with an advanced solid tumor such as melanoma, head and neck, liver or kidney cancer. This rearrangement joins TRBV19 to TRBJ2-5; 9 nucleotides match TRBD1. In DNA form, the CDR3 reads TGTGCCAGTAGTATCCCCGGGGCGGGACAGGGAGGGACCCAGTACTTC. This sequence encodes CASSIPGAGQGGTQYF.